This T cell receptor (beta chain) was identified in a study of blood T cells in healthy people across ages. Points from the study as a whole: Both higher diversity and more naive CD4+ cells marked long-lived donors when set against aged donors.

In regard to this clonotype: The antigen is undetermined.

This CDR3 region has 14 residues. Germline-derived CDR1 and CDR2 are SGHAT and FQNNGV. V was pared by 6 bases and J by 3 bases, with 11 bases between. A sample-barcoded 5' primer and a J-beta primer mix were used in a second PCR of roughly 7 to 12 cycles. TCRdb independently ran MiXCR on the 5' RACE reads; one entry per CDR3 protein. The profile shows around 1,000,000 distinct CDR3 sequences, approximately 25% of them singletons. The same sample was also studied in work on T cells of mothers and their children. That source reports: The donor cohort consisted of three healthy Caucasian mothers and their six children. Barcodes and 2-4 random nucleotides were added by M1S in the second PCR. It was observed that no persistent microchimeric T cell clones could be detected.

The clonotype comes from a girl aged 2-10 years in good health. The chain uses TRBV11-2 and TRBJ2-2, with a tentative D call TRBD1 (5 bases). The specimen sequenced was blood. Written as DNA, the CDR3 is TGTGCCAGCAGTTGGGGCGGAGACACCGGGGAGCTGTTTTTT. It translates to CASSWGGDTGELFF.